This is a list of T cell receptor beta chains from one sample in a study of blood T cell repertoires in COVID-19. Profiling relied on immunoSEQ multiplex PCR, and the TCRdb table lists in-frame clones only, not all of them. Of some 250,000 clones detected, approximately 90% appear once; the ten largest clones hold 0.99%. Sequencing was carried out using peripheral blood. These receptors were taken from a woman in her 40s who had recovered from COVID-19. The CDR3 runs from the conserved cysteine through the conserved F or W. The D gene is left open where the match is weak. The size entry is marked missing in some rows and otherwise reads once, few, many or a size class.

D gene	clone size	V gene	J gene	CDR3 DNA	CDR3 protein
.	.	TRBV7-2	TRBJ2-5	TGTGCCAGCAGCCCTAAAGAGACCCAGTACTTC	CASSPKETQYF
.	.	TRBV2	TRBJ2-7	TGTGCCAGCAGTGTGGGCCCCCCGGCGGGCGAGCAGTACTTC	CASSVGPPAGEQYF
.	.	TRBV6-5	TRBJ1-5	TGTGCCAGCAGGCTACGGGGAGGGCAGCCCCAGCATTTT	CASRLRGGQPQHF
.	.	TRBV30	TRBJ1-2	TGTGCCTGGAGCGTCACCAGGGGCTCTAACTATGGCTACACCTTC	CAWSVTRGSNYGYTF
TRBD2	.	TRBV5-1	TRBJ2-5	TGCGCCAGCAGCTTGGCCGGTAGCGGGAGGGCAGAGACCCAGTACTTC	CASSLAGSGRAETQYF
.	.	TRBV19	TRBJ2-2	TGTGCCAGTACCATGGGGGGATTCCTTAGAGGGGAGCTGTTTTTT	CASTMGGFLRGELFF
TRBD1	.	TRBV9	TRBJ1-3	TGTGCCAGCAGCTACAGGGGTCTCTCTGGAAACACCATATATTTT	CASSYRGLSGNTIYF
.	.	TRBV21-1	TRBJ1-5	TGTGCCAGCCCCTCCAGGGGGCGCAGGGTGGGTCAGCCCCAGCATTTT	CASPSRGRRVGQPQHF
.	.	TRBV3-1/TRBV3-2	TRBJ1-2	TGTGCCAGCAGCCATTTGGGGGGGGCAACATGGCCATATGGCTACACCTTC	CASSHLGGATWPYGYTF
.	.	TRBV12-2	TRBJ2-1	TGTGCAAGTCGCTTAGGCTTGTCTAGCGGGACGATCTTCTACAATGAGCAGTTCTTC	CASRLGLSSGTIFYNEQFF
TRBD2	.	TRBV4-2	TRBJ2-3	TGTGCCAGCAGCCTCCTGACTAGCTCCGATCGAGATACGCAGTATTTT	CASSLLTSSDRDTQYF
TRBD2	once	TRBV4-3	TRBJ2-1	TGCGCCAGCAGCCAAAGTAGCGGGAGTAGCTACAATGAGCAGTTCTTC	CASSQSSGSSYNEQFF
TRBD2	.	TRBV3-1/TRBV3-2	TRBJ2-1	TGTGCCAGCAGCCCCCAGGGACTAGCGGGAGTTCAGGAGCAGTTCTTC	CASSPQGLAGVQEQFF
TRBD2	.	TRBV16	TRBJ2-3	TGTGCCAGCAGCACTCGGACTAGCCCCACAGATACGCAGTATTTT	CASSTRTSPTDTQYF
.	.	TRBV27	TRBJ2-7	TGTGCCAGCAGTTTCGTGCGGGACTACGAGCAGTACTTC	CASSFVRDYEQYF
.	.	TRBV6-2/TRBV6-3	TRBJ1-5	TGTGCCAGCAGTTACGCTCACGGACTGGCGAGCAATCAGCCCCAGCATTTT	CASSYAHGLASNQPQHF
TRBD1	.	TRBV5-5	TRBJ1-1	TGTGCCAGCAGCTTGCAGGGGGCAACTGAAGCTTTCTTT	CASSLQGATEAFF
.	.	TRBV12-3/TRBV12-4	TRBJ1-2	TGTGCCAGCACCCCGGGGTTTGGGTATGGCTACACCTTC	CASTPGFGYGYTF
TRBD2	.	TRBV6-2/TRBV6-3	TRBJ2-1	TGTGCCAGCAGCGCGGGGACTAGCGGGAGAAATGGCGATGAGCAGTTCTTC	CASSAGTSGRNGDEQFF
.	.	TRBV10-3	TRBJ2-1	TGTGCCATCAGTGCGGCTATCGGGGGAGGAGGAGAGCAGTTCTTC	CAISAAIGGGGEQFF
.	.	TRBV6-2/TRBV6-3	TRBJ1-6	TGTGCCAGCAGCCCCCGACAGAATTCACCCCTCCACTTT	CASSPRQNSPLHF
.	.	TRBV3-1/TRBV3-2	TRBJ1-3	TGTGCCAGCAGCTTGGTATCGGGATCTGGAAACACCATATATTTT	CASSLVSGSGNTIYF
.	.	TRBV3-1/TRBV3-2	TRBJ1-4	TGTGCCAGCAGCCAGGACGCGGGAAAACTGTTTTTT	CASSQDAGKLFF
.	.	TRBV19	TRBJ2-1	TGTGCCAGTAGTGCCGGGACTTGGAATGAGCAGTTCTTC	CASSAGTWNEQFF
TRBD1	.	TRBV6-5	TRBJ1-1	TGTGCCAGCGGAACAGGGGGGGGTGAAGCTTTCTTT	CASGTGGGEAFF
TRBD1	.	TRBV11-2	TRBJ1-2	TGTGCTAGCAGCCCCCAACCGGGACAGGCTTATGGCTACACCTTC	CASSPQPGQAYGYTF
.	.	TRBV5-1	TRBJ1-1	TGCGCCAGCAGCTTGGGCGGGAACACTGAAGCTTTCTTT	CASSLGGNTEAFF
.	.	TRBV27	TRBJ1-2	TGTGCCAGCAGTTTATCGGTGGGGGGTGGCTACACCTTC	CASSLSVGGGYTF
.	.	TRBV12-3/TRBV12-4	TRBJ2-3	TGTGCCAGCAGTCCGTACACAGATACGCAGTATTTT	CASSPYTDTQYF
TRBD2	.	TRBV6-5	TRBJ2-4	TGTGCCAGCAGCCCCGGGATAGCGGGAAAGGGCATTCAGTACTTC	CASSPGIAGKGIQYF
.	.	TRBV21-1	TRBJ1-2	.	CASTHWGVGSGNYGYTF
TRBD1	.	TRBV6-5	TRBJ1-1	TGTGCCAGCAGGCCCGCAGGGGGGACTGAAGCTTTCTTT	CASRPAGGTEAFF
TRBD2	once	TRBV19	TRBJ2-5	TGTGCCAGTAGTCCCCCTGGGGGGGGAAGAGAGACCCAGTACTTC	CASSPPGGGRETQYF
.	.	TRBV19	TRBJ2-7	TGTGCCAGTAGTATGCCCCGCGACAGTCCACGCTACGAGCAGTACTTC	CASSMPRDSPRYEQYF
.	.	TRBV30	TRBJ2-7	TGTGCCTGGGGGGTGAGGGTCCAGGAGCAGTACTTC	CAWGVRVQEQYF
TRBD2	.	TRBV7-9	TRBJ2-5	TGTGCCAGCAGCCGGGCGGTTGGCGGGAGCTTCCAAGAGACCCAGTACTTC	CASSRAVGGSFQETQYF
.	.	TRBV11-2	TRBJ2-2	TGTGCCAGCAGCACTAGACAGGCGGTCACCGGGGAGCTGTTTTTT	CASSTRQAVTGELFF